Reported below is one TCR beta chain. No cognate antigen has been identified for it. The sample holds no much larger clone one base away, and base qualities are not on file. The record originates from a study of shared clonotypes between healthy human individuals (TCRdb year 2020). Some background on the complete study: The cohort included three men and a couple of women between 18 and 49 years of age. The study deeply sequenced blood TCR repertoires of 5 or 6 healthy adults to estimate repertoire size and the extent of clonotype sharing between individuals. To increase sequencing depth and limit assay-specific biases, TCR repertoire library preparation and sequencing were carried out by different laboratories using diverse techniques. Leukapheresis yielded between about 0.94 and 9 billion PBMCs per donor. What the work shows at the level of the full study, not this receptor alone: Based on pairwise subsampling, the degree of clonotype sharing among donors was expected to be affected by sequencing depth. The small number of donors limited the genetic and exposure-history diversity represented. Sampling was restricted to blood, and TCR repertoires in tissues likely differ from the TCR repertoires found in blood.

TCR CDR3 regions were amplified from genomic DNA by multiplex PCR using the deep immunoSEQ assay. For each cell subset, the extracted genomic DNA was distributed evenly across all wells of several immunoSEQ 96-well plates, and each plate served as one replicate. Each replicate PCR for unsorted PBMC received approximately 0.3 ug genomic DNA, equal to approximately 30,000 T cell genomes. Ten immunoSEQ deep assay plates were used to sequence the unsorted PBMC genomic DNA. Purified libraries were measured with a Qubit 3.0 fluorometer, size-checked on a Bioanalyzer 2100, and measured again with the KAPA Library Quantification kit. Every immunoSEQ 96-well plate was sequenced on a separate single-read 150-cycle Illumina NextSeq 550 flow cell. The study's processing was this. Because the immunoSEQ output held only junctional sequences and lacked quality scores, the filtering could not match the filtering applied to full-length reads. To assign V/J genes and CDR3, sequences were annotated using PyIR, a Python wrapper for IgBLAST v1.9, with IMGT germline references. Any read was removed if the V/J assignment was weak (E-value above 1e-6), the CDR3 was missing, or the read contained stop codons, out-of-frame junctions, or ambiguous translated residues. A V3J clonotype was defined by an identical inferred V gene, J gene, and CDR3 amino acid sequence. To compute the percentage overlap between repertoires, the number of shared unique clonotypes was divided by the size of the smaller repertoire. Richness of each repertoire was evaluated using RTK rarefaction, the Chao1 estimator, and Recon v2.1 estimates of unobserved clonotypes. TCRdb mirrors the immuneACCESS table, restricted to in-frame sequences. Some clones are absent from its copies; in checked studies, under half trace to an unresolved V gene, and the reason for the others is unknown. The V and J calls and clone size were taken over from that table, and D and trimming were inferred from the DNA. The sample includes about 490,000 clones, with about 82% observed a single time. The ten largest clones take up approximately 13% of the sample.

Donors were healthy HIV-negative adults with no recently reported acute infections or vaccinations. Every donor was a Caucasian adult living in Nashville, Tennessee, USA. In the unsorted samples, approximately 85 million PBMCs were counted, and genomic DNA was extracted using the QIAamp DNA Blood Mini kit. Blood was obtained by leukapheresis, after which PBMCs were separated by Ficoll-Histopaque density gradient centrifugation and cryopreserved in liquid nitrogen vapor phase. CDR1 and CDR2 were assigned from the germline V gene (reference sequence) as SGHNT and YYREEE. Its CDR3 holds 13 amino acids, cysteine through phenylalanine. Kept here is only the CDR3 DNA, which spans 39 bases and is read in frame from base 1. V and J are truncated by 4 bases and 3 bases respectively, leaving an intervening sequence of 7 bases.

This TCR came from a woman aged 40 to 49 in good health. Some clones in this sample may be carry-over from other donors' samples. The sample taken for sequencing was PBMCs. The sequence is built from TRBV5-4 and TRBJ2-2, with the D gene not confidently named. CDR3 loop: CASSVRDTGELFF. The DNA sequence is TGTGCCAGCAGCGTCCGGGACACCGGGGAGCTGTTTTTT.